Listed below are T cell receptor beta chains from one sample, sequenced in a study of T cells in Graves' hyperthyroidism and ophthalmopathy. TCRdb itself ran the multiplex PCR reads through MiXCR, one entry per CDR3 protein. The profile shows 530,000 or so distinct CDR3 sequences, 35% to 55% of them singletons. The sample taken for sequencing was peripheral blood or thyroid tissue (not recorded which). Receptor source: a woman aged 18-29 years with Graves' hyperthyroidism. Each CDR3 is given without its conserved first and last residue. D genes are given only for firm matches. Size is stated for part of the rows, as once, few or many counts, or as a class when the clone is expanded.

cdr3_aa clone_size d_call j_call v_call
ASSRTGVGAYEQY NA TRBD1 TRBJ2-7 TRBV5-1
ASFGLAGGAYEQY many TRBD2 TRBJ2-7 TRBV7-2
ASSPLVTGRTGYEQY few TRBD2 TRBJ2-7 TRBV3-1
ASTSSGLTGELF NA TRBD2 TRBJ2-2 TRBV9
ASSHSNSYGYT NA NA TRBJ1-2 TRBV12-3/TRBV12-4
ASSQDRGIQPQH many NA TRBJ1-5 TRBV4-1
ASSPRWGARGANVLT few NA TRBJ2-6 TRBV7-8
ASSLVGGYGNTIY NA NA TRBJ1-3 TRBV11-2
ATASVLGQGYEQY NA TRBD1 TRBJ2-7 TRBV28
SARRGLSGRVADTQY NA TRBD2 TRBJ2-3 TRBV20-1
ASSPRQESNQPQH many NA TRBJ1-5 TRBV19
ASSLVARGRTDHDGYT many NA TRBJ1-2 TRBV5-8